The 20 T cell receptor beta chains below all came from one sample that was sequenced in a study of CD8+ T cells in alopecia areata. Reverse transcribed after extraction, RNA yielded cDNA as the sequencing template. Produced via immunoSEQ multiplex PCR; TCRdb's table is partial and in-frame only. The sample consists of about 20,000 clones, around 67% of them appearing once. CD25+CD127- cells were sorted from CD4+ cells in four or five patients. The sequenced sample consisted of CD4+ Tregs sorted from blood. The receptors come from a human donor with alopecia areata.

The chain carries TRBV27 and TRBJ2-5; tentatively, D is TRBD2 (6 bases). The CDR3 sequence is 15 residues long. Germline V gene data show CDR1 as MNHEY and CDR2 as SMNVEV (reference sequence). V was cut by 2 bases and J by 1 base, with 11 bases left in between. The CDR3 DNA sequence: TGTGCCAGCAGTTTAATCGCCGGGGGCCAAGAGACCCAGTACTTC. It specifies CASSLIAGGQETQYF.

CDR3 sequence: CASRSSGRGYTF. CDR3 DNA: TGTGCCAGCAGATCCTCTGGACGTGGCTACACCTTC. The chain links TRBV6-5 to TRBJ1-2; D remains unclear. Germline assignment: CDR1 MNHEY and CDR2 SVGAGI. The CDR3 runs to 12 residues. The V and J ends lost 6 bases and 7 bases respectively, with 12 bases between them.

The chain has TRBV6-6 and TRBJ1-1; the D gene is possibly TRBD1 (5 bases). With 1 base removed from V and 4 bases from J, the gap between germline ends came to 7 bases. Germline CDR1 reads MNHNY; CDR2 reads SVGAGI (reference sequence). The CDR3 extends over 13 amino acids. The DNA for the CDR3 is TGTGCCAGCAGTTACTGGGGGGGCACTGAAGCTTTCTTT. This translates into CASSYWGGTEAFF.

The chain uses TRBV15 and TRBJ2-3, with 9 bases fitting TRBD2. V dropped 0 bases and J dropped 4; count of bases not matched to a gene: 23. Germline V gives CDR1 LNHNV, CDR2 YYDKDF (reference sequence). The CDR3 is 22 residues long. CDR3 region: CATSRDLRETSGHGPRADTQYF. The DNA of the CDR3 is TGTGCCACCAGCAGAGATTTGAGGGAAACTAGCGGGCACGGCCCTCGCGCAGATACGCAGTATTTT.

J is TRBJ1-2 and V is TRBV29-1, with TRBD1 matching 9 bases. CDR3 length: 12 residues. CDR1 is SQVTM and CDR2 is ANQGSEA in the germline V gene. Losses at the gene ends were 4 bases for V and 5 bases for J; bases not matched to a gene: 2. Here the CDR3 reads CSVVTGGYGYTF. The CDR3 nucleotides read TGCAGCGTTGTGACAGGGGGATATGGCTACACCTTC. Full variable domain (rest looked up from reference TRBV29-1 and TRBJ1-2): SAVISQKPSRDICQRGTSLTIQCQVDSQVTMMFWYRQQPGQSLTLIATANQGSEATYESGFVIDKFPISRPNLTFSTLTVSNMSPEDSSIYLCSVVTGGYGYTFGSGTRLTVV.

This clone was seen only a few times. This chain links TRBV11-3 with TRBJ2-1; the D gene is possibly TRBD2 (7 bases). From germline, CDR1 is SGHNT and CDR2 YENEEA. This CDR3 contains 15 residues. Trimming left V 7 bases short and J 5 bases short, with 18 bases between. The chain's CDR3 is CASKGGDSLNNEQFF. CDR3 nucleotides: TGTGCCAGCAAGGGGGGGGACTCCCTCAACAATGAGCAGTTCTTC.

V usage is TRBV28 and J usage is TRBJ2-4; D may match TRBD1 or TRBD2 (5 bases each). The V end was cut by 10 bases, the J end by 0 bases, with 16 bases between. This CDR3 comprises 15 residues. In germline, CDR1 is MDHEN, CDR2 SYDVKM. The CDR3 spells CATQILGVAKNIQYF. CDR3 coding DNA: TGTGCCACCCAAATCCTGGGGGTAGCCAAAAACATTCAGTACTTC.

This clone was counted only a few times. The chain uses TRBV10-3 and TRBJ2-5; D remains ambiguous. Germline CDR1 is ENHRY and CDR2 is SYGVKD. V was clipped by 1 base and J by 2 bases, with 8 bases between them. The CDR3 loop spans 14 amino acids. CDR3 nucleotide sequence: TGTGCCATCAGTGAGTATGGCAGTCAAGAGACCCAGTACTTC. Its translation is CAISEYGSQETQYF.

The gene calls are TRBV5-4 and TRBJ1-2; 10 positions match TRBD1. Germline V gene data show CDR1 as SGHNT and CDR2 as YYREEE (reference sequence). V lost 4 bases to trimming and J lost 4 bases; unmatched junction nucleotides: 7. This CDR3 contains 15 residues. In DNA, the CDR3 is TGTGCCAGCAGCCCGGGACAGGGGAGCGTCTATGGCTACACCTTC. Translating it yields CASSPGQGSVYGYTF.

CDR3 nucleotides: TGTGCCAGCAGTCGTACAGGGGGAGGAGGCACTGAAGCTTTCTTT. Amino acids: CASSRTGGGGTEAFF. The chain is built from TRBV7-9 and TRBJ1-1; the match to TRBD1 covers 8 bases. J lost 4 bases, V lost 6 bases, and 10 bases had no gene match. The CDR3 is made up of 15 amino acids. In germline, CDR1 is SEHNR, CDR2 FQNEAQ (reference sequence).

This clone was detected only a few times. V gene TRBV7-6 combines with J gene TRBJ2-1, with 11 bases aligning to TRBD2. CDR1 and CDR2 from the germline V gene are SGHVS and FNYEAQ. This CDR3 comprises 16 residues. Losses at the gene ends were 5 bases for V and 2 bases for J; bases not matched to a gene: 5. CDR3 amino acids: CASSPGTSGTYNEQFF. The DNA for the CDR3 is TGTGCCAGCAGCCCGGGGACTAGCGGAACCTACAATGAGCAGTTCTTC.

The chain couples TRBV18 to TRBJ1-1, with D uncertain. Germline V gene data show CDR1 as KGHSH and CDR2 as LQKENI. The CDR3 consists of 13 residues. V dropped 2 bases and J dropped 1 base, with 5 bases sitting between them. The CDR3 reads CASSPNPNTEAFF. Written as DNA, the CDR3 is TGTGCCAGCTCACCAAATCCGAACACTGAAGCTTTCTTT. Drawing the rest from reference TRBV18 and TRBJ1-1, the complete variable domain is NAGVMQNPRHLVRRRGQEARLRCSPMKGHSHVYWYRQLPEEGLKFMVYLQKENIIDESGMPKERFSAEFPKEGPSILRIQQVVRGDSAAYFCASSPNPNTEAFFGQGTRLTVV.

The chain's CDR3 is CSVLRFMNTEAFF. The CDR3 nucleotides are TGCAGCGTCCTCCGATTTATGAACACTGAAGCTTTCTTT. V gene TRBV29-1 combines with J gene TRBJ1-1; D is unresolved. Germline CDR1 is SQVTM and CDR2 is ANQGSEA. Trimming left V 6 bases short and J 0 bases short, with 11 bases between. The CDR3 is 13 amino acids.

This clone was seen a few times. The chain is built from TRBV5-6 and TRBJ1-5; 10 bases align to TRBD1. CDR1 SGHDT and CDR2 YYEEEE come from the germline V gene. The CDR3 extends over 16 amino acids. The V segment lost 4 bases and the J segment 8 bases; nucleotides outside the gene matches: 12. The CDR3 reads CASSVGQGGPGEPQHF. In nucleotides, the CDR3 is TGTGCCAGCAGCGTTGGACAGGGGGGACCAGGGGAGCCCCAGCATTTT.

The chain has TRBV5-1 and TRBJ1-4; perhaps TRBD1 as D (5 bases). The germline V gene has CDR1 SGHRS and CDR2 YFSETQ. This CDR3 is 15 amino acids long. V gave up 0 bases and J gave up 8 bases, with 14 bases separating them. CDR3: CASSLDLTVSEKLFF. CDR3 in DNA: TGCGCCAGCAGCTTGGATTTGACAGTCTCCGAAAAACTGTTTTTT.

The DNA of the CDR3 is TGTGCCAGCAGCTTAGGAGTGGGACAGGGAAGGGCCAAAAACATTCAGTACTTC. Amino acid sequence: CASSLGVGQGRAKNIQYF. This rearrangement joins TRBV11-2 to TRBJ2-4; 9 bases map to TRBD1. The germline gives CDR1 SGHAT, CDR2 FQNNGV. This CDR3 region has 18 residues. V lost 1 base to trimming and J lost 1 base; unmatched junction nucleotides: 8.

Only one count was recorded for this clone. The chain employs TRBV2 and TRBJ1-5, with D unresolved. In germline, CDR1 is SNHLY, CDR2 FYNNEI. V was shortened by 4 bases and J by 7 bases, with 8 bases between the two germline ends. The CDR3 totals 12 residues. Here the CDR3 reads CASSVSRQPQHF. The CDR3 DNA reads as TGTGCCAGCAGTGTATCGAGACAGCCCCAGCATTTT.

The chain uses TRBV5-1 and TRBJ2-5; 9 nucleotides match TRBD2. The ends lost 7 bases at V and 3 bases at J; junction bases unmatched: 7. Germline lookup yields CDR1 SGHRS and CDR2 YFSETQ. CDR3 length: 14 amino acids. For the CDR3, the DNA is TGCGCCAGCGGGGGTGGACTAGCGAAAGAGACCCAGTACTTC. Encoded protein: CASGGGLAKETQYF.

The chain uses TRBV4-2 and TRBJ2-3; TRBD2 matches 14 bases. The CDR3 runs to 20 residues. Looked up from germline, CDR1 is LGHNA and CDR2 is YNFKEQ. V dropped 1 base and J dropped 0; count of bases not matched to a gene: 9. CDR3 region: CASSQVPRLAGGPSTDTQYF. CDR3 nucleotides: TGTGCCAGCAGCCAAGTCCCCAGACTAGCGGGGGGGCCGAGCACAGATACGCAGTATTTT.

V is TRBV12-5 and J is TRBJ1-4; no firm D call. CDR3 length: 14 amino acids. Trimming left V 5 bases short and J 2 bases short, with 9 bases between. Per the germline V gene, CDR1 is LGHNT and CDR2 is FRNRAP. This CDR3 is CASGIGNTNEKLFF. CDR3 bases: TGTGCTAGTGGTATTGGCAACACTAATGAAAAACTGTTTTTT.